The next 18 T cell receptor beta chains were all read from a single sample in a study of CD8+CD57+ T cells in acquired aplastic anemia. The template for TCR beta VDJ and CDR3 sequence profiling was genomic DNA. One entry per CDR3 protein results from TCRdb running MiXCR on the reads. The sample records fewer than 45,000 distinct CDR3 sequences, around 82% being singletons. Sample: sorted CD4+, CD8+, or CD8+CD57+ T cells (not recorded which) from PBMCs. These TCRs come from a human donor in good health, serving as a control.

The count of this clonotype is one. V gene TRBV10-3 combines with J gene TRBJ2-1; D gene unclear. This CDR3 has 15 amino acids. Trimming shortened V by 3 bases and J by 2 bases, and 11 bases separated the two germline ends. Germline values: CDR1 ENHRY, CDR2 SYGVKD. CDR3 nucleotide sequence: TGTGCCATCAGTGATGGCGAGCAGGCCTACAATGAGCAGTTCTTC. Translation gives CAISDGEQAYNEQFF.

The chain has TRBV4-2 and TRBJ2-3; D ambiguous. V was trimmed by 1 base and J by 4 bases, leaving 3 bases between them. The CDR3 runs to 12 residues. The V gene's germline CDR1 is LGHNA and CDR2 YNFKEQ. CDR3: CASSQVPDTQYF. DNA for the CDR3: TGTGCCAGCAGCCAAGTTCCAGATACGCAGTATTTT.

This chain joins TRBV12-3 or TRBV12-4 and TRBJ2-1; no reliable D call. The CDR3 length is 14 residues. V was shortened by 4 bases and J by 0 bases, with 7 bases between the two germline ends. The DNA of the CDR3 is TGTGCCAGCAGTTCCCAGAGCTCCTACAATGAGCAGTTCTTC. This translates into CASSSQSSYNEQFF.

The V and J genes are TRBV12-3 or TRBV12-4 and TRBJ1-2, with D uncertain. This CDR3 has 13 residues. V was pared by 3 bases and J by 1 base, with 6 bases between. The CDR3 spells CASSLSGNYGYTF. DNA of the CDR3: TGTGCCAGCAGTTTGTCTGGTAACTATGGCTACACCTTC.

The chain uses TRBV7-2 and TRBJ1-5, with TRBD1 identical over 7 bases. V shed 8 bases, J shed 2 bases, and the junction held 3 bases outside the gene matches. Germline CDR1 reads SGHTA; CDR2 reads FQGNSA. The CDR3 spans 13 residues. The CDR3: CASGQGGNQPQHF. As DNA, the CDR3 is TGTGCCAGCGGCCAGGGGGGCAATCAGCCCCAGCATTTT.

This clonotype was observed once. The chain combines TRBV25-1 with TRBJ2-1, with TRBD1 matching over 9 bases. Near its end, the DNA agrees better with TRBJ2-7, so the J call may be wrong. The CDR3 covers 16 residues. The germline V gene encodes CDR1 MGHDK and CDR2 SYGVNS. This chain's CDR3 is CASSQIYGQGQYEQYF. Here the CDR3 DNA reads TGTGCCAGCAGTCAGATCTACGGACAGGGGCAGTACGAGCAGTACTTC.

The count of this clonotype is one. V usage is TRBV20-1 and J usage is TRBJ1-2; TRBD1 matches at 10 bases. CDR1 is DFQATT, CDR2 SNEGSKA, per germline (reference sequence). The CDR3 sequence is 10 residues long. Trimming at V came to 5 bases and at J to 13 bases, leaving 4 bases not matched to a gene. CDR3 region: CSAGQGEFTF. The CDR3 DNA is TGCAGTGCTGGACAGGGGGAGTTCACCTTC.

A word on this clonotype: Without the conserved terminal phenylalanine or tryptophan, this CDR3 likely stems from a read error. The chain joins TRBV14 to TRBJ1-6; a weak D match, TRBD1 (6 bases). V was trimmed by 2 bases and J by 9 bases, leaving 14 bases between them. The CDR3 has 15 amino acids. Germline V CDR1 and CDR2: SGHDN, FVKESK. DNA of the CDR3: TGTGCCAGCAGCCAACGAATACAGGGCCTTTCACCCCTCCACTCT. It translates to CASSQRIQGLSPLHS.

J is TRBJ1-5 and V is TRBV20-1; D might be TRBD1 (5 bases). From germline, CDR1 is DFQATT and CDR2 SNEGSKA (reference sequence). V lost 6 bases and J lost 7, with 13 bases in between. This CDR3 has 12 amino acids. The CDR3 DNA reads TGCAGTGCCTCTAGACAGCTCCAGCCCCAGCATTTT. This sequence encodes CSASRQLQPQHF.

This clonotype was recorded once. This chain uses TRBV24-1 with TRBJ1-5; the D is unclear. The CDR3 spans 14 residues. The V gene lost 5 bases and the J gene lost 0 bases, with 7 bases spanning the gap. The germline V gene has CDR1 KGHDR and CDR2 SFDVKD. The CDR3 bases are TGTGCCACCAGTGTCGCCAGTAGCAATCAGCCCCAGCATTTT. Protein sequence: CATSVASSNQPQHF.

The table lists this clonotype with a count of one. The genes are TRBV24-1 and TRBJ2-3; 14 bases fit TRBD2. The CDR3 is made up of 16 amino acids. With V trimmed by 6 bases and J by 3 bases, 4 bases remained unmatched. Germline V gene data show CDR1 as KGHDR and CDR2 as SFDVKD. CDR3 in DNA: TGTGCCACCAGTACGCGACTAGCGGGAGGGACAGATACGCAGTATTTT. Translation gives CATSTRLAGGTDTQYF.

The chain employs TRBV24-1 and TRBJ2-7; D is unresolved. This CDR3 has 13 amino acids. The germline V gene encodes CDR1 KGHDR and CDR2 SFDVKD. Trimming left V 4 bases short and J 4 bases short, with 10 bases between. The DNA of the CDR3 is TGTGCCACCAGTGACTCCAGTGGTTACGAGCAGTACTTC. Translation gives CATSDSSGYEQYF.

V gene TRBV2 combines with J gene TRBJ2-7; TRBD1 might be the D (5 bases). The CDR3 loop spans 14 amino acids. CDR1 is SNHLY, CDR2 FYNNEI, per germline. V was pared by 8 bases and J by 2 bases, with 16 bases between. The CDR3 reads CASRIRVFTYEQYF. The DNA of the CDR3 is TGTGCCAGCCGCATCAGGGTTTTCACCTACGAGCAGTACTTC.

This clonotype was picked up many times. This CDR3 is CASSAGSYSNQPQHF. The DNA for the CDR3 is TGTGCCAGCAGTGCGGGGAGTTATAGCAATCAGCCCCAGCATTTT. This chain connects TRBV2 to TRBJ1-5; no clear D gene. Germline assignment: CDR1 SNHLY and CDR2 FYNNEI. V was clipped by 4 bases and J by 0 bases, with 10 bases between them. The CDR3 sequence is 15 residues long.

This chain links TRBV7-8 with TRBJ2-5; D gene uncertain. Trimming left V 5 bases short and J 5 bases short, with 9 bases between. In germline, CDR1 is SGHVS, CDR2 FQNEAQ. The CDR3 runs to 12 residues. The CDR3: CASSPRVETQYF. CDR3 nucleotides: TGTGCCAGCAGCCCACGGGTGGAGACCCAGTACTTC.

The chain joins TRBV11-3 to TRBJ1-1; D is perhaps TRBD1 (6 bases). CDR1 and CDR2 (germline): SGHNT, YENEEA. Trimming pared 5 bases from V and 0 bases from J, leaving 13 bases between. The CDR3 loop spans 15 amino acids. CDR3 nucleotides: TGTGCCAGCAGCCCAACTGGACAGCTGAACACTGAAGCTTTCTTT. It translates to CASSPTGQLNTEAFF. The whole variable domain, filled in from reference TRBV11-3 and TRBJ1-1, reads EAGVVQSPRYKIIEKKQPVAFWCNPISGHNTLYWYLQNLGQGPELLIRYENEEAVDDSQLPKDRFSAERLKGVDSTLKIQPAELGDSAVYLCASSPTGQLNTEAFFGQGTRLTVV.

This clonotype was observed a handful of times. The chain has TRBV29-1 and TRBJ1-2; TRBD1 is a possible D gene (5 bases). From germline, CDR1 is SQVTM and CDR2 ANQGSEA. CDR3 length: 11 amino acids. Trimming pared 7 bases from V and 8 bases from J, leaving 14 bases between. The CDR3 DNA is TGCAGCGCTTCCGAGGGGAGAGGCTACACCTTC. Its protein product is CSASEGRGYTF.

This sequence joins TRBV9 and TRBJ1-2, with D unclear. Germline V gene lookup returns CDR1 SGDLS and CDR2 YYNGEE. CDR3 length: 14 amino acids. V lost 0 bases and J lost 4, with 10 bases in between. The CDR3: CASSVEEGGYGYTF. The DNA for the CDR3 is TGTGCCAGCAGCGTAGAGGAGGGAGGCTATGGCTACACCTTC.